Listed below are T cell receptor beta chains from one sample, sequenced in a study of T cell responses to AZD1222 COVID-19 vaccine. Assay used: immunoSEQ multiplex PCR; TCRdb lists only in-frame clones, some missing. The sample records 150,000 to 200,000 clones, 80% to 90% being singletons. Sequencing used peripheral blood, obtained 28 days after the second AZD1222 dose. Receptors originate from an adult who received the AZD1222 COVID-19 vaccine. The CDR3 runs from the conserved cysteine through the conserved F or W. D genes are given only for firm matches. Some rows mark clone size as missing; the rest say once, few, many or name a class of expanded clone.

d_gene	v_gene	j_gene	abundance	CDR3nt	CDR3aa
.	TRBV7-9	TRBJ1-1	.	TGTGCCAGCAGCTCCTACCAAAGGGGAGGAACTGAAGCTTTCTTT	CASSSYQRGGTEAFF
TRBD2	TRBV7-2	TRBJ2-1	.	TGTGCCAGCAGCTTAACGGTGGGGCGGGGGGAGAATGAGCAGTTCTTC	CASSLTVGRGENEQFF
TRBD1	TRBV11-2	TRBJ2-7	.	TGTGCCAGCAGCTTATGGCAGGGGGCGAAATTGAGCTCCTACGAGCAGTACTTC	CASSLWQGAKLSSYEQYF
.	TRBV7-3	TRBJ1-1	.	TGTGCCAGCAGCTTAACGGAGGGAACTGAAGCTTTCTTT	CASSLTEGTEAFF
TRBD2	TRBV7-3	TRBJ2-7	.	TGTGCCAGCAGCTTACTAGCGGGGGGCGGCGAGCAGTACTTC	CASSLLAGGGEQYF
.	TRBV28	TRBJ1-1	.	TGTGCCAGCAGTTTGGTAGGGCTGAACACTGAAGCTTTCTTT	CASSLVGLNTEAFF
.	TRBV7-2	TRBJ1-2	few	TGTGCCAGCAGCTCCCGGGGGCAGTCCAACTATGGCTACACCTTC	CASSSRGQSNYGYTF
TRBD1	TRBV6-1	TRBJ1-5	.	TGTGCCAGCAGTGGAAGGACAGGATTCAGCAATCAGCCCCAGCATTTT	CASSGRTGFSNQPQHF
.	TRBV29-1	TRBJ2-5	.	TGCAGCGTTGTAGGAGCGGGTCAGGAGACCCAGTACTTC	CSVVGAGQETQYF
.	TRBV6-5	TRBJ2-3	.	TGTGCCAGCAGTTACTCCTCCAGGGGTACAGATACGCAGTATTTT	CASSYSSRGTDTQYF
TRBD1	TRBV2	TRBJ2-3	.	TGTGCCAGCAGTATGGCAGGGGGCTTGGATACGCAGTATTTT	CASSMAGGLDTQYF
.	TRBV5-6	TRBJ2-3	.	TGTGCCAGCAGCTTAAAAACATCCATTACAGATACGCAGTATTTT	CASSLKTSITDTQYF
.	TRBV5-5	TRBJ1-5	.	TGTGCCAGCAGCTTGCAAGGGTATCAGCCCCAGCATTTT	CASSLQGYQPQHF
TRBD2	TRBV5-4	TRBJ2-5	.	TGTGCCAGCAGCTTAGAGACTAGCGGGGAGACCCAGTACTTC	CASSLETSGETQYF
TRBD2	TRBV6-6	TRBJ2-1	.	TGTGCCAGCAGTTACTCCACTCGCGGGGGGTTGGATGAGCAGTTCTTC	CASSYSTRGGLDEQFF
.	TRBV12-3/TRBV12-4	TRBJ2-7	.	TGTGCCAGCAGTCTCTTTAGGGGTGAGCAGTACTTC	CASSLFRGEQYF